Following are 9 T cell receptor beta chains from one sample sequenced in a study of immune evolution from preneoplasia to lung adenocarcinoma. Assay used: immunoSEQ multiplex PCR; TCRdb lists only in-frame clones, some missing. The sample lists around 4,000 clones, roughly 83% occurring once. Material: FFPE minimally invasive lung adenocarcinoma tissue. These receptors all come from a person aged 55 to 75 with lung adenocarcinoma.

The chain recombines TRBV11-1 with TRBJ2-1; no firm D call. The germline V and J ends were trimmed by 4 bases and 7 bases, with 17 bases remaining between them. The CDR3 has 15 residues. Germline V gene data show CDR1 as SGHAT and CDR2 as FQDESV (reference sequence). As DNA, the CDR3 is TGTGCCAGCAGCTCCCCTTACTTCTTCCGGAATGAGCAGTTCTTC. Amino acids: CASSSPYFFRNEQFF.

The chain links TRBV30 to TRBJ1-6; D unclear. Looked up from germline, CDR1 is GTSNPN and CDR2 is SVGIG (reference sequence). CDR3 length: 12 residues. V was pared by 1 base and J by 14 bases, with 12 bases between. Here the CDR3 DNA reads TGTGCCTGGAGTGCCACCCGATACTCCCTCCACTTT. The encoded protein is CAWSATRYSLHF. Full variable domain (outside the CDR3, taken from reference TRBV30 and TRBJ1-6): SQTIHQWPATLVQPVGSPLSLECTVEGTSNPNLYWYRQAAGRGLQLLFYSVGIGQISSEVPQNLSASRPQDRQFILSSKKLLLSDSGFYLCAWSATRYSLHFGNGTRLTVT.

V is TRBV28 and J is TRBJ1-4; TRBD1 aligns across 10 bases. J lost 5 bases, V lost 6 bases, and 12 bases had no gene match. CDR1 is MDHEN, CDR2 SYDVKM, per germline. The length of the CDR3 is 17 residues. This chain's CDR3 is CASRKTGQGLLNEKLFF. The CDR3 region has the DNA TGTGCCAGCAGGAAGACGGGACAGGGGCTTTTAAATGAAAAACTGTTTTTT.

The V call is TRBV6-6, the J call TRBJ1-2, with D maybe TRBD1 (6 bases). V was clipped by 6 bases and J by 7 bases, with 24 bases between them. The CDR3 is made up of 16 amino acids. CDR1 is MNHNY and CDR2 is SVGAGI in the germline V gene (reference sequence). CDR3 bases: TGTGCCAGCAGCGATGATACTCAGGACAGTCCCGGTGGCTACACCTTC. Its translation: CASSDDTQDSPGGYTF.

This clone was counted only a few times. This chain links TRBV28 with TRBJ1-1; the match to TRBD1 covers 8 bases. V shed 6 bases and J 0 bases; nucleotides not matched to a gene: 9. From germline, CDR1 is MDHEN and CDR2 SYDVKM. This CDR3 spans 16 amino acids. The CDR3 spells CASSPRWTGLNTEAFF. CDR3 nucleotides: TGTGCCAGCAGCCCTAGATGGACAGGGTTGAACACTGAAGCTTTCTTT.

V gene TRBV30 combines with J gene TRBJ1-4; TRBD1 aligns across 7 bases. This CDR3 is 14 amino acids long. Germline V CDR1 and CDR2: GTSNPN, SVGIG (reference sequence). The V segment lost 7 bases and the J segment 3 bases; nucleotides outside the gene matches: 8. For the CDR3, the DNA is TGTGCCTCTAAGACAGGGTTGCCTAATGAAAAACTGTTTTTT. This codes for CASKTGLPNEKLFF.

The rearrangement joins TRBV19 to TRBJ2-3; 8 bases match TRBD2. The V gene end was trimmed by 7 bases and the J gene end by 0 bases; junction bases not matched to a gene: 3. Germline V gene lookup returns CDR1 LNHDA and CDR2 SQIVND (reference sequence). The CDR3 is made up of 14 amino acids. The CDR3 spells CASTRGGSTDTQYF. The CDR3 nucleotides are TGTGCCAGTACACGGGGGGGCAGCACAGATACGCAGTATTTT.

The genes are TRBV7-9 and TRBJ2-1; D may be TRBD2 (5 bases). The CDR3 totals 14 residues. Trimming removed 7 bases from V and 7 bases from J, with 17 bases in between. Germline CDR1 reads SEHNR; CDR2 reads FQNEAQ (reference sequence). The CDR3 spells CASNLGLRGNEQFF. CDR3 DNA: TGTGCCAGCAACCTAGGGCTACGAGGGAATGAGCAGTTCTTC.

This chain links TRBV21-1 with TRBJ2-2; TRBD1, the table's D call, was not compared with the DNA. TRBV21-1 is given as a pseudogene. The CDR3 is made up of 16 amino acids. The CDR3 DNA sequence: TGTGCCAGCAGCACAGATCCAGGGACGAACACCGGGGAGCTGTTTTTT. This gives the protein CASSTDPGTNTGELFF.